The entry that follows covers one T cell receptor beta chain sequence. The antigen it recognizes is unknown. Base-call qualities are not available, and no considerably larger clone is one nucleotide away. Preparation of the library involved PCR. Sequencing relied on an Illumina HiSeq 2000. TCRdb passed the public sequencing reads through fastp at Q25 and MiXCR, retaining productive beta sequences. A single entry per CDR3 protein holds the most common genes and DNA from its merged rows. This sample holds roughly 10,000 distinct CDR3 sequences; 55% to 65% were observed only once. The top ten constitute roughly a quarter of the sample. The CDR1 and CDR2 encoded by the germline V gene are ENHRY and SYGVKD. A distance of 12 bases separates the germline ends of V and J, which lose 3 bases and 0 bases respectively. The CDR3 numbers 15 residues from cysteine through phenylalanine. The retained sequence is limited to the CDR3, 45 bases, with the frame set at the first base.

These data originate in a study of tumor-infiltrating lymphocytes in oesophageal squamous cell carcinoma (dated by TCRdb to about 2016). The sequenced sample was esophageal tumor tissue. In this chain, TRBV10-3 is recombined with TRBJ2-7; the D gene is perhaps TRBD2, from 5 matching bases. The TCR comes from a female donor with esophageal squamous cell carcinoma. The CDR3 here reads CAISDTGTSSYEQYF. The nucleotide sequence is given as TGTGCCATCAGTGACACGGGAACCAGCTCCTACGAGCAGTACTTC.